The sequence of this TCR beta chain was determined in a study of PD-1 blockade in mismatch repair-deficient tumors. Across the study: Patients had approximately 12 mismatch repair-deficient cancer types and were previously treated and progressing.

Clones were read by immunoSEQ multiplex PCR, and TCRdb kept only the in-frame ones, dropping some. The sample consists of some 85,000 clones, 70% to 90% of them appearing once. This CDR3 region has 14 residues. Trimming took 1 base from V and 4 from J, leaving 8 bases between them. The germline gives CDR1 LNHNV, CDR2 YYDKDF (reference sequence). This clone appeared a few times. The sequences come from peripheral blood, collected 44 weeks after starting pembrolizumab. This clonotype was obtained from an adult with mismatch repair-deficient cancer. The chain carries TRBV15 and TRBJ1-5, with D possibly being TRBD1 (5 bases). The CDR3 loop reads CATSRGQTNQPQHF. CDR3 nucleotide sequence: TGTGCCACCAGCAGAGGACAGACTAATCAGCCCCAGCATTTT.